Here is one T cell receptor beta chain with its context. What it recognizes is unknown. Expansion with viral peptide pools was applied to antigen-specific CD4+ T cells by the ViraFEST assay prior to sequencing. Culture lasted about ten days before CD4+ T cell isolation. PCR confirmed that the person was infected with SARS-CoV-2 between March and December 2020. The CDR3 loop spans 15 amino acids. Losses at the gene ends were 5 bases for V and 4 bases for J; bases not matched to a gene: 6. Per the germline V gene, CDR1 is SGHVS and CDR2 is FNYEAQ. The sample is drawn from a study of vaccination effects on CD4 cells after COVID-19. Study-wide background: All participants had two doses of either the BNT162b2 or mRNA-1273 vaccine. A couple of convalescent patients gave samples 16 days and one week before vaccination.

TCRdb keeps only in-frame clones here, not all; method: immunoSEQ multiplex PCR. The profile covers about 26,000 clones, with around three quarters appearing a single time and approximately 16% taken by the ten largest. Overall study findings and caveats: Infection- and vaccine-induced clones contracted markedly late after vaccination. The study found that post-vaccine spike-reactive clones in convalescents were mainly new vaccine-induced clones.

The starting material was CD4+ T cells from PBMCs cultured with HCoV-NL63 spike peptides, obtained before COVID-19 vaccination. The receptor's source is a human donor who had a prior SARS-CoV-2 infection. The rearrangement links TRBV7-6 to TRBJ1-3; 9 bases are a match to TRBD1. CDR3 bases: TGTGCCAGCAGCGCCACAGGGGGCCCGGGAAACACCATATATTTT. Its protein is CASSATGGPGNTIYF.